Detailed here is one T cell receptor (beta chain). The sample is drawn from a study of blood T cell repertoires in COVID-19. Across the study: Italy, Spain and the United States were the sources of the convalescent and acute COVID-19 samples. PBMCs, B-cell-depleted T cells, or T cells were the source of the cDNA or gDNA that made up the material.

J gave up 5 bases and V 0 bases, and 11 bases lay outside the gene matches. This CDR3 is 16 amino acids long. Germline V gene lookup returns CDR1 SGHRS and CDR2 YFSETQ. The authors' processing: Reference gene primer amplification gave nucleated cell count estimates. The repertoire was sequenced with immunoSEQ multiplex PCR; TCRdb's copy has only in-frame clones and lacks some. That table gives V, J and clone size, and the DNA gave D and trimming. Of about 140,000 clones listed, about four fifths are singletons. The sample consisted of peripheral blood. The chain carries TRBV5-1 and TRBJ2-7, with 7 bases matching TRBD1. This TCR was recovered from a man at least 80 years old with acute or convalescent COVID-19. CDR3: CASSLDDRVIVHEQYF. DNA for the CDR3: TGCGCCAGCAGCTTGGACGACAGGGTGATCGTCCACGAGCAGTACTTC.